These 18 T cell receptor beta chains originate from one sample sequenced in a study of T cell changes during pregnancy in multiple sclerosis. Profiled with immunoSEQ multiplex PCR; TCRdb holds only in-frame clones, not every one. The table lists 100,000 or so clones, 94% of them singletons, with approximately 0.88% in the top ten. The source material was peripheral blood, sampled before pregnancy. These TCRs come from a female donor with multiple sclerosis, enrolled in a pregnancy study.

This sequence joins TRBV7-7 and TRBJ2-7; TRBD1 might be the D (6 bases). Trimming removed 4 bases at V and 5 bases at J, with 12 bases between. The CDR3 totals 13 residues. CDR1 is SSHAT and CDR2 is FNYEAQ in the germline V gene (reference sequence). The CDR3 sequence is CASSSGQWDEQYF. In DNA form, the CDR3 reads TGTGCCAGCAGCTCCGGACAGTGGGACGAGCAGTACTTC.

The chain recombines TRBV5-4 with TRBJ2-2; 8 bases map to TRBD2. V was clipped by 3 bases and J by 3 bases; unmatched bases: 16. Germline V CDR1 and CDR2: SGHNT, YYREEE (reference sequence). The CDR3 extends over 19 amino acids. Here the CDR3 reads CASSYGLALTSGYTGELFF. CDR3 nucleotide sequence: TGTGCCAGCAGCTATGGGTTAGCCCTAACTAGCGGATACACCGGGGAGCTGTTTTTT.

V usage is TRBV4-1 and J usage is TRBJ1-1; D is perhaps TRBD1 (6 bases). This CDR3 has 15 amino acids. Per the germline V gene, CDR1 is MGHRA and CDR2 is YSYEKL. With 4 bases removed from V and 1 base from J, the gap between germline ends came to 13 bases. The CDR3 nucleotides read TGCGCCAGCAGCCTAGCTACAGGGACGAACACTGAAGCTTTCTTT. The encoded protein is CASSLATGTNTEAFF.

About this clone: The DNA is left out, because the CDR3 cannot be placed on it with certainty; the CDR3 is given as TCRdb lists it. This chain uses TRBV21-1 with TRBJ1-1. TRBV21-1 is annotated as a pseudogene. The CDR3 is 15 amino acids in total, end residues counted. The CDR3 loop reads CASLWGGGNDTEAFF.

V usage is TRBV5-4 and J usage is TRBJ2-1, with D hard to call. This CDR3 contains 12 residues. Germline V gene data show CDR1 as SGHNT and CDR2 as YYREEE (reference sequence). Trimming removed 4 bases from V and 4 bases from J, with 6 bases in between. CDR3 residues: CASSLEYNEQFF. Here the CDR3 DNA reads TGTGCCAGCAGCCTCGAGTACAATGAGCAGTTCTTC.

The V gene is TRBV7-9, the J gene TRBJ2-3; TRBD2 might be the D (7 bases). Trimming shortened V by 0 bases and J by 0 bases, and 10 bases separated the two germline ends. The germline V gene encodes CDR1 SEHNR and CDR2 FQNEAQ (reference sequence). The CDR3 consists of 16 residues. CDR3 amino acids: CASSLAAGASTDTQYF. The CDR3 DNA sequence: TGTGCCAGCAGCTTAGCGGCGGGGGCGAGCACAGATACGCAGTATTTT.

This chain links TRBV5-6 with TRBJ2-1; D gene ambiguous. The CDR3 loop spans 12 amino acids. Per the germline V gene, CDR1 is SGHDT and CDR2 is YYEEEE. V lost 0 bases to trimming and J lost 12 bases, with 10 bases between them. CDR3 residues: CASSLGQDSQFF. The CDR3, as DNA: TGTGCCAGCAGCTTGGGGCAAGACTCGCAGTTCTTC.

Details on this clone: The junction shows a germline mismatch at one end, possibly a read error. The chain joins TRBV29-1 to TRBJ2-1; 10 nucleotides align to TRBD2. CDR1 is SQVTM and CDR2 is ANQGSEA in the germline V gene. This CDR3 contains 15 residues. The CDR3 DNA is TGCAGCGTGGAAGGGCTAGCGGGAGCCTACAATGAGCAGTTCTTC. This translates into CSVEGLAGAYNEQFF.

The rearrangement uses TRBV5-1 and TRBJ1-1; no reliable D call. In germline, CDR1 is SGHRS, CDR2 YFSETQ. The CDR3 loop spans 14 amino acids. V lost 0 bases and J 6 bases, leaving 12 bases between the germline ends. CDR3 DNA sequence: TGCGCCAGCAGCTTGGTGGCAGGCTCACCTGAAGCTTTCTTT. Translating gives CASSLVAGSPEAFF.

The rearrangement links TRBV5-4 to TRBJ2-1; D is possibly TRBD2 (6 bases). V was pared by 3 bases and J by 6 bases, with 19 bases between. The CDR3 is 16 amino acids. CDR1 SGHNT and CDR2 YYREEE come from the germline V gene (reference sequence). The CDR3 DNA reads TGTGCCAGCAGCTGGGTGGACGGGAGACCGTTCAATGAGCAGTTCTTC. The encoded protein is CASSWVDGRPFNEQFF.

J is TRBJ2-1 and V is TRBV7-9, with a tentative D call TRBD1 (6 bases). Germline CDR1 and CDR2: SEHNR and FQNEAQ (reference sequence). CDR3 length: 17 amino acids. V was pared by 7 bases and J by 0 bases, with 19 bases between. The CDR3 sequence: CASIERPTGSSYNEQFF. The CDR3 nucleotides read TGTGCCAGCATCGAACGCCCGACAGGAAGCTCCTACAATGAGCAGTTCTTC.

The chain joins TRBV23-1 to TRBJ1-1; D perhaps matches TRBD1 (5 bases). TRBV23-1 has ORF status, its function being uncertain. The CDR3 has 17 residues. Trimming stripped 6 bases from V and 5 bases from J, with 25 bases between. CDR3 sequence (DNA): TGCGCCAGCAGCCCAGCCAGAGACAGACAGAGATGGACTGAAGCTTTCTTT. Translating gives CASSPARDRQRWTEAFF.

The V and J genes are TRBV2 and TRBJ1-1; unclear D gene. This CDR3 comprises 14 residues. V lost 7 bases and J 1 base, leaving 13 bases between the germline ends. Per the germline V gene, CDR1 is SNHLY and CDR2 is FYNNEI. This CDR3 reads CASTLAAKNTEAFF. DNA for the CDR3: TGTGCCAGCACTTTGGCAGCGAAGAACACTGAAGCTTTCTTT.

The rearrangement uses TRBV19 and TRBJ2-2; possible D gene TRBD2, 6 bases. Trimming left V 6 bases short and J 2 bases short, with 13 bases between. CDR3 length: 15 residues. The germline CDR1 and CDR2 sequences are LNHDA and SQIVND (reference sequence). CDR3 amino acids: CASRFRTTNTGELFF. The CDR3 DNA sequence: TGTGCCAGTAGGTTTCGGACTACCAACACCGGGGAGCTGTTTTTT.

A note on this clone: An end of the junction does not agree with germline; a read error may underlie this. This rearrangement joins TRBV30 to TRBJ2-7; 9 bases map to TRBD1. Germline V gives CDR1 GTSNPN, CDR2 SVGIG (reference sequence). The CDR3 contains 11 residues. The CDR3 sequence: CAWSAGTGRIF. CDR3 DNA sequence: TGTGCCTGGAGCGCCGGGACAGGGCGTATCTTC.

V is TRBV6-6 and J is TRBJ2-3, with D possibly being TRBD1 (5 bases). The CDR3 extends over 12 amino acids. Trimming removed 7 bases from V and 4 bases from J, with 9 bases in between. Germline CDR1 reads MNHNY; CDR2 reads SVGAGI (reference sequence). The CDR3 DNA sequence: TGTGCCAGCAAACAAGGGGCAGATACGCAGTATTTT. It is translated as CASKQGADTQYF.

The chain combines TRBV6-6 with TRBJ1-5, with D unclear. V lost 2 bases and J 7 bases, leaving 6 bases between the germline ends. The germline CDR1 and CDR2 sequences are MNHNY and SVGAGI (reference sequence). The CDR3 extends over 12 amino acids. The CDR3 is CASSYEAQPQHF. The CDR3 region has the DNA TGTGCCAGCAGTTACGAGGCGCAGCCCCAGCATTTT.

This clone is medium-sized within its sample. The chain combines TRBV6-6 with TRBJ2-7; no reliable D call. V was cut by 3 bases and J by 4 bases, with 13 bases left in between. Looked up from germline, CDR1 is MNHNY and CDR2 is SVGAGI (reference sequence). The CDR3 totals 14 residues. CDR3 sequence: CASSYPLSPYEQYF. In DNA form, the CDR3 reads TGTGCCAGCAGTTATCCCCTCTCTCCTTACGAGCAGTACTTC.